A selection of T cell receptor beta chains follows, all from one sample in a study of beta chain features in type 1 diabetes. This table comes from immunoSEQ multiplex PCR, and its TCRdb copy is limited to in-frame clones, with some not included. The table records 350,000 to 450,000 clones, approximately 13% of them present only once. Sequencing was done on a sample of naive CD4+ T cells from blood. The receptors originated from a man under 40 in good health. CDR3s include the opening cysteine and the closing phenylalanine or tryptophan. The order of the fields is V gene, clone size, D gene, J gene, CDR3 protein, CDR3 DNA. D genes are given only for firm matches. Clone size is not always given. Where it is, it says once, few, many or a class for expanded clones.

TRBV5-6,.,.,TRBJ1-6,CASSPTTGGALGLISPLHF,TGTGCCAGCAGCCCTACGACAGGTGGGGCATTGGGTCTTATCTCACCCCTCCACTTT
TRBV7-9,few,.,TRBJ2-7,CASSRYYEQYF,TGTGCCAGCAGCAGGTACTACGAGCAGTACTTC
TRBV6-6,.,TRBD2,TRBJ2-3,CASSGTSGREDTQYF,TGTGCCAGCAGCGGGACTAGCGGGAGGGAAGATACGCAGTATTTT
TRBV4-3,few,TRBD1,TRBJ2-4,CASSHKQGGNIQYF,TGCGCCAGCAGCCATAAACAGGGGGGAAACATTCAGTACTTC
TRBV7-9,few,.,TRBJ2-7,CASSPGQRIYEQYF,TGTGCCAGCAGCCCCGGACAGCGGATCTACGAGCAGTACTTC
TRBV6-6,few,TRBD1,TRBJ2-7,CASSLQQGVNEQYF,TGTGCCAGCAGTTTGCAACAGGGGGTTAACGAGCAGTACTTC
TRBV5-1,.,.,TRBJ2-3,CASSLGSDTQYF,TGCGCCAGCAGCTTGGGGTCAGATACGCAGTATTTT
TRBV9,.,.,TRBJ1-6,CASRGSDNSPLHF,TGTGCCAGCAGGGGCAGCGACAATTCACCCCTCCACTTT
TRBV27,.,TRBD1,TRBJ1-3,CASRSAQGSSGNTIYF,TGTGCCAGCAGGTCTGCACAGGGGAGCTCTGGAAACACCATATATTTT
TRBV7-9,.,TRBD2,TRBJ2-5,CASSSPAAGGQETQYF,TGTGCCAGCAGCTCGCCAGCCGCGGGGGGGCAAGAGACCCAGTACTTC
TRBV5-1,.,.,TRBJ1-5,CASSLDRNQPQHF,TGCGCCAGCAGCTTGGACAGAAATCAGCCCCAGCATTTT
TRBV5-4,.,.,TRBJ2-2,CASSLEGYPYTGELFF,TGTGCCAGCAGCTTGGAGGGGTATCCCTACACCGGGGAGCTGTTTTTT
TRBV6-1,few,.,TRBJ2-1,CASSERFSYNEQFF,TGTGCCAGCAGTGAGAGGTTCTCCTACAATGAGCAGTTCTTC
TRBV14,.,TRBD2,TRBJ2-5,CASSQDGRARETQYF,TGTGCCAGCAGCCAAGATGGGAGGGCCAGGGAGACCCAGTACTTC
TRBV14,few,.,TRBJ1-4,CASSQAVRRREKLFF,TGTGCCAGCAGCCAAGCCGTGCGAAGGCGGGAAAAACTGTTTTTT
TRBV29-1,few,.,TRBJ1-2,CSVKGRESGSGYTF,TGCAGCGTGAAAGGAAGGGAGTCGGGGTCTGGCTACACCTTC
TRBV7-2,few,TRBD2,TRBJ2-1,CASSSSGRPLNEQFF,TGTGCCAGCAGCTCTAGCGGGAGACCCCTCAATGAGCAGTTCTTC
TRBV4-1,few,TRBD1,TRBJ2-3,CASSPQGGQGRLSTDTQYF,TGCGCCAGCAGCCCCCAAGGAGGACAGGGAAGGCTTAGCACAGATACGCAGTATTTT
TRBV7-9,.,.,TRBJ2-3,CASSLRFPDTQYF,TGTGCCAGCAGCTTGAGGTTCCCAGATACGCAGTATTTT
TRBV2,.,TRBD1,TRBJ1-5,CASSGQGSNQPQHF,TGTGCCAGCAGTGGACAGGGGAGCAATCAGCCCCAGCATTTT
TRBV29-1,.,TRBD1,TRBJ2-6,CSVTGQAGSGANVLTF,TGCAGCGTGACGGGACAGGCAGGCTCTGGGGCCAACGTCCTGACTTTC
TRBV6-6,.,.,TRBJ2-5,CASSSHKGIWETQYF,TGTGCCAGCAGTTCCCATAAAGGGATTTGGGAGACCCAGTACTTC
TRBV10-3,few,TRBD1,TRBJ2-2,CAISGSDRADTGELFF,TGTGCCATCAGTGGTTCGGACAGGGCAGACACCGGGGAGCTGTTTTTT
TRBV7-8,.,TRBD2,TRBJ2-2,CASSSSIPGRAFHGELFF,TGTGCCAGCAGCTCCTCAATCCCCGGGAGGGCCTTCCACGGGGAGCTGTTTTTT
TRBV29-1,.,.,TRBJ1-2,CSLGSQGGYTF,TGCAGCCTTGGGAGTCAGGGTGGCTACACCTTC
TRBV7-2,.,.,TRBJ2-1,CASSYRPELNNEQFF,TGTGCCAGCAGCTACCGACCGGAATTGAATAATGAGCAGTTCTTC
TRBV6-5,.,TRBD1,TRBJ2-7,CASSPGQGLHEQYF,TGTGCCAGCAGTCCCGGACAGGGGTTGCACGAGCAGTACTTC
TRBV4-1,.,.,TRBJ1-2,CASSQAPFFDGYTF,TGCGCCAGCAGCCAAGCGCCATTCTTCGATGGCTACACCTTC
TRBV6-1,once,.,TRBJ1-1,CASSDSGMMNTEAFF,TGTGCCAGCAGTGACTCGGGGATGATGAACACTGAAGCTTTCTTT
TRBV14,few,.,TRBJ2-4,CASSQEDVNIQYF,TGTGCCAGCAGCCAAGAGGACGTAAACATTCAGTACTTC
TRBV30,.,.,TRBJ1-4,CAWSRRATNEKLFF,TGTGCCTGGAGTAGGAGGGCAACTAATGAAAAACTGTTTTTT
TRBV20-1,few,.,TRBJ2-1,CSARDNEQFF,TGCAGTGCTCGGGACAATGAGCAGTTCTTC
TRBV6-5,few,.,TRBJ2-4,CASSYAGLAKNIQYF,TGTGCCAGCAGTTACGCGGGATTAGCCAAAAACATTCAGTACTTC
TRBV6-5,.,.,TRBJ2-3,CASRSPGTDTQYF,TGTGCCAGCAGATCACCGGGGACAGATACGCAGTATTTT
TRBV7-2,few,.,TRBJ1-2,CASSLDGNGYTF,TGTGCCAGCAGCTTAGACGGGAATGGCTACACCTTC
TRBV5-6,few,TRBD2,TRBJ2-5,CASSLALSGLAQETQYF,TGTGCCAGCAGCTTGGCCCTATCAGGACTAGCGCAAGAGACCCAGTACTTC
TRBV7-2,.,.,TRBJ2-1,CASSFRAVSGPLEQFF,TGTGCCAGCAGCTTTAGGGCGGTTAGCGGACCGCTTGAGCAGTTCTTC
TRBV15,.,.,TRBJ1-2,CATSRLGGMSANYGYTF,TGTGCCACCAGCAGATTGGGAGGGATGTCCGCCAACTATGGCTACACCTTC
TRBV7-9,.,.,TRBJ1-2,CASSLGREKDYGYTF,TGTGCCAGCAGCTTAGGCAGGGAAAAGGACTATGGCTACACCTTC
TRBV27,.,TRBD1,TRBJ2-7,CASRTTGTGGEQYF,TGTGCCAGCAGGACCACCGGGACAGGGGGCGAGCAGTACTTC
TRBV7-3,few,.,TRBJ2-1,CASSPGERASGRDNEQFF,TGTGCCAGCAGCCCTGGGGAGCGGGCGTCGGGGCGGGACAATGAGCAGTTCTTC
TRBV5-4,few,TRBD1,TRBJ1-6,CASTRDRYSPLHF,TGTGCCAGCACCCGGGACAGGTATTCACCCCTCCACTTT
TRBV7-8,few,TRBD2,TRBJ2-1,CASSKGGLAVEQFF,TGTGCCAGCAGCAAAGGGGGACTAGCGGTTGAGCAGTTCTTC
TRBV5-1,.,.,TRBJ2-1,CASSLDRPNEQFF,TGCGCCAGCAGCTTAGACAGGCCGAATGAGCAGTTCTTC
TRBV6-5,few,TRBD2,TRBJ2-3,CASSMRLAGTDTQYF,TGTGCCAGCAGCATGCGACTAGCGGGGACAGATACGCAGTATTTT
TRBV25-1,few,.,TRBJ2-3,CASQDTQYF,TGTGCCAGTCAAGATACGCAGTATTTT
TRBV25-1,.,TRBD2,TRBJ2-3,CASSTRDYTDTQYF,TGTGCCAGCAGTACTCGGGACTACACAGATACGCAGTATTTT
TRBV7-2,few,.,TRBJ2-2,CASSLIGYGELFF,TGTGCCAGCAGCTTAATAGGTTACGGGGAGCTGTTTTTT